This T cell receptor beta chain was sequenced during a study of blood T cell repertoires in COVID-19. Study context: Italy, Spain and the United States were the sources of the convalescent and acute COVID-19 samples. From T cells, B-cell-depleted T cells, or PBMCs came the material, which was cDNA or gDNA.

Germline CDR1 and CDR2: KGHSH and LQKENI. With V trimmed by 3 bases and J by 8 bases, 12 bases remained unmatched. The CDR3 spans 16 residues. Authors' data handling: Using reference gene primer amplification, nucleated cell counts were estimated. Generated by immunoSEQ multiplex PCR, the TCRdb table keeps only in-frame clones and is missing some. V, J and clone size derive from that table, while D and trimming were established from the DNA sequence. Here the sample spans about 250,000 clones, approximately 86% being singletons. V is TRBV18 and J is TRBJ1-4; 7 positions match TRBD1. This clonotype originated in an elderly man with acute or convalescent COVID-19. Material for sequencing was peripheral blood. CDR3 nucleotide sequence: TGTGCCAGCTCACCCGAGGTCCCGATCAGGGGGGAAAAACTGTTTTTT. Translation gives CASSPEVPIRGEKLFF.